One and the same sample provided the 19 T cell receptor beta chains below, sequenced in a study of T cells in Graves' hyperthyroidism and ophthalmopathy (dated by TCRdb to the late 2010s). Library preparation employed multiplex PCR. Sequencing took place on an Illumina HiSeq 2000. The TCR beta CDR3 regions were amplified from RNA transcripts. The TCR CDR3 was subjected to a first round of RT-PCR using the HTBI primer set and the Qiagen OneStep RT-PCR kit. In-frame beta chains were kept once TCRdb had trimmed the public reads at Q25 with fastp and called clones with MiXCR. Rows with a matching CDR3 protein are joined into one entry that keeps the most common DNA and genes. This sample gives approximately 710,000 distinct CDR3 sequences in total; 17% of them show up just once. Around 15% of the sample comes from the top ten. The sequenced sample was blood. These receptors were obtained from a man over 45 with Graves' hyperthyroidism.

Only a few counts were recorded for this clonotype. A read error is likely, as this CDR3 ends without the conserved phenylalanine or tryptophan. This chain joins TRBV6-2 or TRBV6-3 and TRBJ2-7; 8 positions match TRBD1. V lost 0 bases to trimming and J lost 4 bases; unmatched junction nucleotides: 5. The length of the CDR3 is 15 residues. Germline-derived CDR1 and CDR2 are MNHEY and SVGEGT. The CDR3 DNA sequence: TGTGCCAGCAGTTACTCATTAGACAGGGGTTACGAGCAGTACCTC. It codes for CASSYSLDRGYEQYL.

This clonotype was picked up many times. The chain is built from TRBV2 and TRBJ2-3, with 8 bases aligning to TRBD2. Germline lookup yields CDR1 SNHLY and CDR2 FYNNEI. The CDR3 covers 15 residues. V lost 4 bases, J lost 2 bases, and 5 bases stayed unmatched. DNA of the CDR3: TGTGCCAGCAGTGCGACGGGACTAGTCACAGATACGCAGTATTTT. Encoded protein: CASSATGLVTDTQYF.

The chain uses TRBV4-1 and TRBJ2-7; 9 nucleotides match TRBD1. This CDR3 has 15 residues. CDR1 is MGHRA and CDR2 is YSYEKL in the germline V gene. The ends lost 5 bases at V and 5 bases at J; junction bases unmatched: 10. The CDR3 protein is CASSVTPTGGNEQYF. The CDR3 DNA reads TGCGCCAGCAGCGTCACCCCGACAGGGGGGAACGAGCAGTACTTC.

The chain has TRBV7-9 and TRBJ2-7; TRBD1 is a possible D gene (5 bases). Trimming removed 5 bases from V and 1 base from J, with 15 bases in between. This CDR3 spans 15 amino acids. The germline gives CDR1 SEHNR, CDR2 FQNEAQ (reference sequence). CDR3 sequence (DNA): TGTGCCAGCAGCCAGGGCCTAGATACATCCTACGAGCAGTACTTC. It encodes CASSQGLDTSYEQYF.

This clonotype was observed at least ten times. The chain couples TRBV6-5 to TRBJ2-1, with TRBD2 as a possible D gene (6 bases). CDR1 MNHEY and CDR2 SVGAGI come from the germline V gene. Trimming took off 0 bases at V and 5 bases at J, with 11 bases between the two ends. The CDR3 sequence is 15 residues long. DNA for the CDR3: TGTGCCAGCAGTTACTCGTGGCGGGACGACAATGAGCAGTTCTTC. Protein: CASSYSWRDDNEQFF.

This chain joins TRBV2 and TRBJ2-1; TRBD2 matches at 11 bases. The V segment lost 4 bases and the J segment 6 bases; nucleotides outside the gene matches: 2. The CDR3 runs to 14 residues. Per the germline V gene, CDR1 is SNHLY and CDR2 is FYNNEI. The CDR3 is CASSGLAGSNEQFF. CDR3 nucleotide sequence: TGTGCCAGCAGTGGACTAGCGGGGTCCAATGAGCAGTTCTTC.

This clonotype was observed a few times. The chain employs TRBV3-1 and TRBJ1-1, with D maybe TRBD1 (6 bases). CDR1 is LGHDT, CDR2 YNNKEL, per germline (reference sequence). The CDR3 sequence is 15 residues long. The ends were cut back, 3 bases at V and 0 bases at J, with 11 bases in the middle. CDR3: CASSHKQGLNTEAFF. The CDR3 DNA reads TGTGCCAGCAGCCATAAACAGGGATTGAACACTGAAGCTTTCTTT.

This clonotype was found many times. V and J are TRBV11-2 and TRBJ2-3; 10 positions agree with TRBD2. V lost 1 base, J lost 6 bases, and 7 bases stayed unmatched. CDR1 and CDR2 (germline): SGHAT, FQNNGV. The CDR3 sequence is 16 residues long. The DNA for the CDR3 is TGTGCCAGCAGCTTAGTGGGAGCGGGAGGGCCGGATACGCAGTATTTT. It yields the protein CASSLVGAGGPDTQYF.

There are many counts of this clonotype. The chain employs TRBV10-2 and TRBJ2-1, with TRBD2 identical over 8 bases. The germline V gene encodes CDR1 WSHSY and CDR2 SAAADI. The J segment lost 4 bases and the V segment lost 5 bases, leaving 4 bases of the junction unmatched. This CDR3 spans 14 amino acids. Here the CDR3 DNA reads TGCGCCAGCAGTCTTAGCGGGAATTACAATGAGCAGTTCTTC. This sequence encodes CASSLSGNYNEQFF.

This clonotype was counted a few times. The rearrangement joins TRBV19 to TRBJ1-5; D might be TRBD1 (5 bases). Germline V lookup: CDR1 LNHDA, CDR2 SQIVND (reference sequence). V shed 6 bases and J shed 7 bases, with 16 bases lying between them. The CDR3 runs 14 residues. Here the CDR3 reads CASRNVVRGQPQHF. The CDR3 DNA sequence: TGTGCCAGTAGGAACGTGGTCCGGGGGCAGCCCCAGCATTTT. The variable domain in full, with the rest retrieved from reference TRBV19 and TRBJ1-5, is DGGITQSPKYLFRKEGQNVTLSCEQNLNHDAMYWYRQDPGQGLRLIYYSQIVNDFQKGDIAEGYSVSREKKESFPLTVTSAQKNPTAFYLCASRNVVRGQPQHFGDGTRLSIL.

The CDR3 DNA follows: TGTGCCAGCGGCAGTAGGGGAAACACCATATATTTT. Translating it yields CASGSRGNTIYF. This chain links TRBV25-1 with TRBJ1-3; D is unresolved. The CDR3 has 12 residues. CDR1 is MGHDK and CDR2 is SYGVNS in the germline V gene. Trimming left V 8 bases short and J 4 bases short, with 9 bases between.

This clonotype was seen ten or more times. As DNA, the CDR3 is TGTGCCAGCAGTTTGTCAGAGAATGAAAAACTGTTTTTT. It yields the protein CASSLSENEKLFF. The chain employs TRBV28 and TRBJ1-4; D is unclear. V lost 3 bases and J 5 bases, leaving 7 bases between the germline ends. Looked up from germline, CDR1 is MDHEN and CDR2 is SYDVKM. The CDR3 runs 13 residues.

The table lists this clonotype with many counts. V is TRBV11-2 and J is TRBJ2-5, with TRBD1 identical over 10 bases. This CDR3 region has 16 residues. CDR1 SGHAT and CDR2 FQNNGV come from the germline V gene. Trimming took 6 bases from V and 5 from J; bases not matched to a gene: 12. This CDR3 is CASSPLVGGQGETQYF. CDR3 nucleotides: TGTGCCAGCAGTCCGTTGGTCGGGGGACAGGGGGAGACCCAGTACTTC.

V gene TRBV5-1 combines with J gene TRBJ2-3; 8 bases are a match to TRBD1. With V trimmed by 4 bases and J by 4 bases, 5 bases remained unmatched. This CDR3 spans 14 amino acids. Germline V gives CDR1 SGHRS, CDR2 YFSETQ. The CDR3 DNA sequence: TGCGCCAGCAGCCGACAGGGGTGGTCAGATACGCAGTATTTT. This codes for CASSRQGWSDTQYF. Drawing the rest from reference TRBV5-1 and TRBJ2-3, the complete variable domain is KAGVTQTPRYLIKTRGQQVTLSCSPISGHRSVSWYQQTPGQGLQFLFEYFSETQRNKGNFPGRFSGRQFSNSRSEMNVSTLELGDSALYLCASSRQGWSDTQYFGPGTRLTVL.

The rearrangement links TRBV18 to TRBJ1-1; no firm D call. The length of the CDR3 is 16 residues. Germline loops: CDR1 KGHSH, CDR2 LQKENI. The germline V and J ends were trimmed by 5 bases and 1 base, with 17 bases remaining between them. As DNA, the CDR3 is TGTGCCAGCTCATCCAGATCCCAGGAGGGGAACACTGAAGCTTTCTTT. As protein: CASSSRSQEGNTEAFF. Filled out from reference TRBV18 and TRBJ1-1, the complete variable domain reads NAGVMQNPRHLVRRRGQEARLRCSPMKGHSHVYWYRQLPEEGLKFMVYLQKENIIDESGMPKERFSAEFPKEGPSILRIQQVVRGDSAAYFCASSSRSQEGNTEAFFGQGTRLTVV.

V gene TRBV15 combines with J gene TRBJ2-1, with D uncertain. V was shortened by 0 bases and J by 5 bases, with 11 bases between the two germline ends. The CDR3 is made up of 15 amino acids. CDR1 LNHNV and CDR2 YYDKDF come from the germline V gene (reference sequence). This CDR3 is CATSREYSTDNEQFF. The DNA of the CDR3 is TGTGCCACCAGCAGAGAATACTCCACGGACAATGAGCAGTTCTTC.

This clonotype was recorded many times. This CDR3 reads CASEVGPTYNEQFF. The CDR3 coding sequence is TGTGCCAGCGAAGTGGGCCCAACCTACAATGAGCAGTTCTTC. The chain couples TRBV2 to TRBJ2-1; D is undetermined. The V gene's germline CDR1 is SNHLY and CDR2 FYNNEI. The CDR3 contains 14 residues. V was clipped by 8 bases and J by 2 bases, with 13 bases between them.

This clonotype has at least ten counts. This rearrangement joins TRBV2 to TRBJ2-4; a possible D gene is TRBD2 (5 bases). This CDR3 is built from 15 residues. Germline V gives CDR1 SNHLY, CDR2 FYNNEI. V lost 6 bases, J lost 4 bases, and 16 bases lay in between. CDR3 in amino acids: CASSEDLTTKNIQYF. The CDR3 DNA reads as TGTGCCAGCAGCGAGGACTTGACAACTAAAAACATTCAGTACTTC.

This clonotype turned up a few times. The J gene is TRBJ2-1, the V gene TRBV20-1, with 11 bases aligning to TRBD2. With 2 bases clipped from V and 8 bases from J, the junction kept 5 bases outside the gene matches. Per the germline V gene, CDR1 is DFQATT and CDR2 is SNEGSKA (reference sequence). The CDR3 has 14 amino acids. DNA of the CDR3: TGCAGTGCTAGAACTAGCGGGAGTTGGTATGAGCAGTTCTTC. Translating gives CSARTSGSWYEQFF.